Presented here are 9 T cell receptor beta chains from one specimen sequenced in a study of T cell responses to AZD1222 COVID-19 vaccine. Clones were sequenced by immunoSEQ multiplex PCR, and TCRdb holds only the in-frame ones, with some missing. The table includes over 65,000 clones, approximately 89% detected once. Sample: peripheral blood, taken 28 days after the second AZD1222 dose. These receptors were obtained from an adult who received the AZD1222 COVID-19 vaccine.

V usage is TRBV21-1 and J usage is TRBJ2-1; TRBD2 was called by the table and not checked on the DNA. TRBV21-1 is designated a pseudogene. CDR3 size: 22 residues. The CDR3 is CASSTSGGTKPGSRSSYNEQFF. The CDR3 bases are TGTGCCAGCAGCACTAGCGGGGGGACAAAACCAGGATCGCGCAGCTCCTACAATGAGCAGTTCTTC.

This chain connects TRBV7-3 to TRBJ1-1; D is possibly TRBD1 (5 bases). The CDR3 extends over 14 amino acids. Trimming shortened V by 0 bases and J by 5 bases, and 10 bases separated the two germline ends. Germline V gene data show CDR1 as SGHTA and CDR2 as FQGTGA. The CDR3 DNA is TGTGCCAGCAGCTTAACGGGGGGTGATACTGAAGCTTTCTTT. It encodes CASSLTGGDTEAFF.

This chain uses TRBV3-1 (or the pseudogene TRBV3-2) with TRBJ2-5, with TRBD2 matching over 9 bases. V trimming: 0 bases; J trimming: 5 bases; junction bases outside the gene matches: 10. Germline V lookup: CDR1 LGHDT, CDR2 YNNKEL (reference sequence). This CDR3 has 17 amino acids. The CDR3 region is CASSQDPPGLAGETQYF. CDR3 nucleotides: TGTGCCAGCAGCCAAGATCCTCCGGGACTAGCCGGCGAGACCCAGTACTTC.

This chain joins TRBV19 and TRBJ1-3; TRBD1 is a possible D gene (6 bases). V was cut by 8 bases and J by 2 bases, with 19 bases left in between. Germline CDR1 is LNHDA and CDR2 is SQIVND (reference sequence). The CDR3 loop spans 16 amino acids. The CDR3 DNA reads TGTGCCAGTCTTCTGGGACAAGGATTGACTGGAAACACCATATATTTT. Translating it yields CASLLGQGLTGNTIYF.

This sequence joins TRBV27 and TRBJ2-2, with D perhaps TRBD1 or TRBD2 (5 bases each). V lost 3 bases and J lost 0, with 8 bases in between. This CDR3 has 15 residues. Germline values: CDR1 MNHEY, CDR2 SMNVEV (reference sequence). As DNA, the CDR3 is TGTGCCAGCAGTTTGGGGACGACGAACACCGGGGAGCTGTTTTTT. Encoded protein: CASSLGTTNTGELFF.

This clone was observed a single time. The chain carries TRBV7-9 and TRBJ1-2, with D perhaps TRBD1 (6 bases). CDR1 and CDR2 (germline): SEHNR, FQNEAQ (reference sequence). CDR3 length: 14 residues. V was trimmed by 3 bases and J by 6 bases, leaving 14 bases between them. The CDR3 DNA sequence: TGTGCCAGCAGCTTTTTCGAGCCAGGGGATGGCTACACCTTC. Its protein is CASSFFEPGDGYTF.

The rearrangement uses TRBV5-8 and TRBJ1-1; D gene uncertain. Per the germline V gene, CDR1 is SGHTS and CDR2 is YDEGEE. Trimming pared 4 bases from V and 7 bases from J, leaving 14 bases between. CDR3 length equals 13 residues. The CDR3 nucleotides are TGTGCCAGCAGCCTCCTCCGGGAGCTTGAAGCTTTCTTT. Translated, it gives CASSLLRELEAFF.

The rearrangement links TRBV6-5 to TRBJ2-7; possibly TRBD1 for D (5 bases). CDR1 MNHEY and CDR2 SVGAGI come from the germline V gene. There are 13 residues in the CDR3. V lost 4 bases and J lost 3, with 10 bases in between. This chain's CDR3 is CASSFQGIYEQYF. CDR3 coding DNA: TGTGCCAGCAGTTTTCAGGGTATCTACGAGCAGTACTTC.

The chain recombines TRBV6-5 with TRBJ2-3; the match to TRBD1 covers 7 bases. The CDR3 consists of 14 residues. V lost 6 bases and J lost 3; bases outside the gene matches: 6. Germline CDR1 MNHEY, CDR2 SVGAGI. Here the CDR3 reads CASSSLTGTDTQYF. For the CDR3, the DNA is TGTGCCAGCAGCTCATTGACAGGGACAGATACGCAGTATTTT.